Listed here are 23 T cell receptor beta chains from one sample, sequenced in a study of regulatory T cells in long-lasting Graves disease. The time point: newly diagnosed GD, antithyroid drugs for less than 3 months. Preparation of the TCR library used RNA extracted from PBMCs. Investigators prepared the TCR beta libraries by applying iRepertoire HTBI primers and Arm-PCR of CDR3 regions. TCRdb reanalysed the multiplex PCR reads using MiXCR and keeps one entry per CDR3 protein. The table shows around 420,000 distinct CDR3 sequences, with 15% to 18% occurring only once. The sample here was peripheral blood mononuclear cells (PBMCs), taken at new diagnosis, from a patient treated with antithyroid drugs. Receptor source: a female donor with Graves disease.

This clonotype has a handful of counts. The CDR3 DNA is TGTGCCAGCACCGGACAGGAAGTTACCGGGGAGCTGTTTTTT. It translates to CASTGQEVTGELFF. The chain carries TRBV27 and TRBJ2-2; 7 nucleotides line up with TRBD1. CDR1 and CDR2 (germline): MNHEY, SMNVEV (reference sequence). The CDR3 covers 14 residues. V lost 7 bases to trimming and J lost 5 bases; unmatched junction nucleotides: 7.

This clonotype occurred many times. In DNA, the CDR3 is TGTGCCAGCAGCTTAGATTACGCGGGAGGGCCAGTCGAGCAGTACTTC. Its translation: CASSLDYAGGPVEQYF. V usage is TRBV11-2 and J usage is TRBJ2-7, with 9 bases lining up with TRBD2. There are 16 residues in the CDR3. Per germline, CDR1 SGHAT and CDR2 FQNNGV. V gave up 0 bases and J gave up 6 bases; unmatched junction bases: 9.

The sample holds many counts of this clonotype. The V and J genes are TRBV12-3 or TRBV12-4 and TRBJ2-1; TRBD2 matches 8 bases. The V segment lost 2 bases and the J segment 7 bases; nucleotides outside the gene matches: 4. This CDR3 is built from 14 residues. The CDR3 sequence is CASSLTGGGNEQFF. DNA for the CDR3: TGTGCCAGCAGTTTAACCGGCGGGGGGAATGAGCAGTTCTTC.

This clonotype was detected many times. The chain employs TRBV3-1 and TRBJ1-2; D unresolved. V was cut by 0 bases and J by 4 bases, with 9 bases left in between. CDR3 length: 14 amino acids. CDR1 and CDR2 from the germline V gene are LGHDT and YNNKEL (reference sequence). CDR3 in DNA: TGTGCCAGCAGCCAAGATGCCGGAGCCTATGGCTACACCTTC. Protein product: CASSQDAGAYGYTF.

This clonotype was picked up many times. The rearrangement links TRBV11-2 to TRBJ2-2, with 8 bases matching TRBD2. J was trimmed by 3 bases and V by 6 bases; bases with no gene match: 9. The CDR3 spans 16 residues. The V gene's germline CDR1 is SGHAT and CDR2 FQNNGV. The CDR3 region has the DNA TGTGCCAGCAGTTTGGCGGTGACTAGCGACACCGGGGAGCTGTTTTTT. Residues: CASSLAVTSDTGELFF.

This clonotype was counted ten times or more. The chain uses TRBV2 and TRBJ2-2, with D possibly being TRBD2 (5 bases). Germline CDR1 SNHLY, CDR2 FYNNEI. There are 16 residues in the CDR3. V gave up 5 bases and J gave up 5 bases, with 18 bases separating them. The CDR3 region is CASSRKASGGTGELFF. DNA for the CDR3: TGTGCCAGCAGTCGGAAAGCAAGCGGAGGAACCGGGGAGCTGTTTTTT.

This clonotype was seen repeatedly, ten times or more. The CDR3 reads CASSQRLAVNGIQYF. The CDR3 DNA follows: TGTGCCAGCAGTCAACGACTAGCGGTAAATGGCATTCAGTACTTC. V gene TRBV12-3 or TRBV12-4 combines with J gene TRBJ2-4; 9 bases map to TRBD2. V trimming: 5 bases; J trimming: 9 bases; junction bases outside the gene matches: 11. The CDR3 length is 15 residues.

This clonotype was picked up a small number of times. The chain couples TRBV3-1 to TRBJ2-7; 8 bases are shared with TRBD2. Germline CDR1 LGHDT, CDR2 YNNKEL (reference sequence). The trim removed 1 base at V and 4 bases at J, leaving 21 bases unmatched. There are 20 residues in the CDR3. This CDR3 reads CASSQAKAVPWSGSWYEQYF. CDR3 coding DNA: TGTGCCAGCAGCCAAGCCAAGGCAGTCCCCTGGAGCGGGAGCTGGTACGAGCAGTACTTC.

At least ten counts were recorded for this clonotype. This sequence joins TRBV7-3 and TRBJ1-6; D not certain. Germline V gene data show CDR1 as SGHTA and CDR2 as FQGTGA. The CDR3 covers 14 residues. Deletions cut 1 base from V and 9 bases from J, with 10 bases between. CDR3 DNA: TGTGCCAGCAGCTTAAGCCCCACGGGTTCACCCCTCCACTTT. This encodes CASSLSPTGSPLHF.

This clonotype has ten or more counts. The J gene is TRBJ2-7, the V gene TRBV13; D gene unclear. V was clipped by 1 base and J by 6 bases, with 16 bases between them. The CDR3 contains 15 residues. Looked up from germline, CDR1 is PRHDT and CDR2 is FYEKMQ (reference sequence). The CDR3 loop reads CASSLDPGSDGEQYF. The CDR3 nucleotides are TGTGCCAGCAGCTTAGACCCAGGCAGCGACGGCGAGCAGTACTTC.

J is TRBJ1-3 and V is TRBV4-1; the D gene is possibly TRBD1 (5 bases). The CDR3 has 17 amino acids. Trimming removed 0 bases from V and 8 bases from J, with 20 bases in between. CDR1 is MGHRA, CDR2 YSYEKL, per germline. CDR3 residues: CASSQERGTGSRYTIYF. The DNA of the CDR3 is TGCGCCAGCAGCCAAGAAAGAGGGACCGGATCTCGTTACACCATATATTTT.

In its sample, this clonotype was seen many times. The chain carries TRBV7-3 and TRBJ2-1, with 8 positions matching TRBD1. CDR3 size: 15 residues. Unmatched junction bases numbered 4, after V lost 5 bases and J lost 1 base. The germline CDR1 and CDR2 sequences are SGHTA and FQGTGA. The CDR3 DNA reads TGTGCCAGCAGCACCAGACAGGGGTCCTACAATGAGCAGTTCTTC. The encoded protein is CASSTRQGSYNEQFF.

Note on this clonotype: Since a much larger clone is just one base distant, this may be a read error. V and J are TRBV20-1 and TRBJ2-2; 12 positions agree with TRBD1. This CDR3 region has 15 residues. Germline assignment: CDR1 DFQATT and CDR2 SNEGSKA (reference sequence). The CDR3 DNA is TGCAGTGCTAGCGGCCTGGGACAGGGGGCCGGGGAGCTGGTTTTT. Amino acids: CSASGLGQGAGELVF.

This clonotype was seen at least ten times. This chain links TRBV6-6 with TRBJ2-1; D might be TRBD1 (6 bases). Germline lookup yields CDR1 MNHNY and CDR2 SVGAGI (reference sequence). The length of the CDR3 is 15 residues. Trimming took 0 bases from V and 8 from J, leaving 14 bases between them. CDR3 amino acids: CASSYSLPGAYEQFF. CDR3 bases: TGTGCCAGCAGTTACTCGCTACCAGGGGCCTATGAGCAGTTCTTC.

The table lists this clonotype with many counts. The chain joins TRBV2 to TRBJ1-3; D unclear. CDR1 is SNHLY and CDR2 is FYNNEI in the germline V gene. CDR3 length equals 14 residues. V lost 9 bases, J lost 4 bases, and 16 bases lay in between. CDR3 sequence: CARGATTTGNTIYF. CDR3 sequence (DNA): TGTGCCAGAGGCGCTACGACGACGGGAAACACCATATATTTT.

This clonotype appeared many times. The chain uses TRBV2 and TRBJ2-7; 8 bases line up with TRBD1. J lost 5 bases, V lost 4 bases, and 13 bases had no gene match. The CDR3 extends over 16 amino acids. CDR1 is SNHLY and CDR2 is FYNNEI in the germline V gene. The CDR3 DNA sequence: TGTGCCAGCAGTGCCCCACCGGACAGGGTACGGCACGAGCAGTACTTC. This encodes CASSAPPDRVRHEQYF.

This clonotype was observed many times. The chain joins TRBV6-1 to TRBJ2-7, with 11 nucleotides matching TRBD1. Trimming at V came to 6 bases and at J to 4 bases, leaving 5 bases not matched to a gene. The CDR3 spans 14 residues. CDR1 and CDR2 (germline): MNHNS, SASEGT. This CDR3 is CASSVGQGVYEQYF. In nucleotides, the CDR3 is TGTGCCAGCAGCGTGGGACAGGGGGTTTACGAGCAGTACTTC.

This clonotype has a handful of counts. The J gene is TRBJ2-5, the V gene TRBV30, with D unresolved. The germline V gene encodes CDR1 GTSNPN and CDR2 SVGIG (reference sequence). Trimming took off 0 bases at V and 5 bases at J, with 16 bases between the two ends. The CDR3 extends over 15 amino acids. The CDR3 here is CAWSVGFQRKETQYF. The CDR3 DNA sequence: TGTGCCTGGAGTGTAGGTTTCCAACGGAAGGAGACCCAGTACTTC.

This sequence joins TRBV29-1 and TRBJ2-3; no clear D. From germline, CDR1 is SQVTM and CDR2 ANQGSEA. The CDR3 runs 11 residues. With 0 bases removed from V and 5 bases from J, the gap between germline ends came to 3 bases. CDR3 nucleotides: TGCAGCGTTGAAGAGGGAGATACGCAGTATTTT. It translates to CSVEEGDTQYF.

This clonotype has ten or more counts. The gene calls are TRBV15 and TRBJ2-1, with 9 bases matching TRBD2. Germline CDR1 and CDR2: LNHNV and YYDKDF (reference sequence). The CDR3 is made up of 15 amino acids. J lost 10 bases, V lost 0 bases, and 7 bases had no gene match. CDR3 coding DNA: TGTGCCACCAGCAGAGAGTCGCGGGAGGGCCCGGAGCAGTTCTTC. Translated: CATSRESREGPEQFF.

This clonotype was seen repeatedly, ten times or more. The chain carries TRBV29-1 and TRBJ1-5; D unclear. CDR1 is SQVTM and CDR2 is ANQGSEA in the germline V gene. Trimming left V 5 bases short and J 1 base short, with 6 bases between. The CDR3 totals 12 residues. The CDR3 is CSVRDSNQPQHF. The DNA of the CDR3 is TGCAGCGTTCGAGACAGCAATCAGCCCCAGCATTTT.

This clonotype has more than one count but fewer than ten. CDR3 amino acids: CASSSRGMGGVYGYTF. The CDR3 coding sequence is TGTGCCAGCAGTTCTCGGGGAATGGGGGGTGTCTATGGCTACACCTTC. The rearrangement links TRBV27 to TRBJ1-2; tentatively, D is TRBD1 (5 bases). This CDR3 is 16 amino acids long. The ends were cut back, 4 bases at V and 4 bases at J, with 19 bases in the middle. CDR1 MNHEY and CDR2 SMNVEV come from the germline V gene (reference sequence).

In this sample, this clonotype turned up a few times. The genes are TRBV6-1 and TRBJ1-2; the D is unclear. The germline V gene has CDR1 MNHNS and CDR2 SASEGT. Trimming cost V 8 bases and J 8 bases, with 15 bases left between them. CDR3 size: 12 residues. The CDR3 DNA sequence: TGTGCCAGCCTCATAGGGAAAACAGGCTACACCTTC. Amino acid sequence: CASLIGKTGYTF.